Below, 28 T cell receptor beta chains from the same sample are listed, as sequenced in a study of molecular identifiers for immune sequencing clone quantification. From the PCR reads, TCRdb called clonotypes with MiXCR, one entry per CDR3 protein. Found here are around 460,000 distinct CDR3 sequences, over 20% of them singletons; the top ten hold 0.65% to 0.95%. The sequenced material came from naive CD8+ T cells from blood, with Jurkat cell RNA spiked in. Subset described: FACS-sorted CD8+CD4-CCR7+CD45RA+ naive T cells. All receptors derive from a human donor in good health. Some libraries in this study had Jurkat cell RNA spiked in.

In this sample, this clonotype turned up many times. CDR3 in amino acids: CSVAGVNTEAFF. CDR3 in DNA: TGCAGCGTTGCAGGGGTGAACACTGAAGCTTTCTTT. The chain employs TRBV29-1 and TRBJ1-1, with D perhaps matching TRBD1 (6 bases). The CDR3 loop spans 12 amino acids. V lost 4 bases to trimming and J lost 0 bases, with 6 bases between them. Germline-derived CDR1 and CDR2 are SQVTM and ANQGSEA.

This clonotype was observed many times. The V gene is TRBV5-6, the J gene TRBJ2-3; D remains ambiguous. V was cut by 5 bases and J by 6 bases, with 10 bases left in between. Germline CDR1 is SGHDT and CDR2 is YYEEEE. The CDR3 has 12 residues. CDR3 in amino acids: CASRDLADTQYF. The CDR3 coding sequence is TGTGCCAGCAGAGATTTGGCGGATACGCAGTATTTT.

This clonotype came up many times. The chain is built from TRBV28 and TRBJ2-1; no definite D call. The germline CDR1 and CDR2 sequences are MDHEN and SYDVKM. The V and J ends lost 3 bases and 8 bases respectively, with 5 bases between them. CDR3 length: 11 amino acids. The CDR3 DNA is TGTGCCAGCAGTTTCGAGGATGAGCAGTTCTTC. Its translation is CASSFEDEQFF.

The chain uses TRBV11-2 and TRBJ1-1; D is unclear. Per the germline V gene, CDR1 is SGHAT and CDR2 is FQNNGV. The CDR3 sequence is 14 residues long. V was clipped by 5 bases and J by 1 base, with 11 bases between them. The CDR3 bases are TGTGCCAGCAGCATTGGGCTAGAGAACACTGAAGCTTTCTTT. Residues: CASSIGLENTEAFF.

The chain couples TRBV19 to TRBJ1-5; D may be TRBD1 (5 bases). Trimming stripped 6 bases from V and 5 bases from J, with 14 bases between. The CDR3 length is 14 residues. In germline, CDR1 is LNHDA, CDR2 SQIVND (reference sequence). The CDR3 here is CASRDQGLDQPQHF. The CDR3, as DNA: TGTGCCAGTAGGGATCAGGGCTTGGATCAGCCCCAGCATTTT.

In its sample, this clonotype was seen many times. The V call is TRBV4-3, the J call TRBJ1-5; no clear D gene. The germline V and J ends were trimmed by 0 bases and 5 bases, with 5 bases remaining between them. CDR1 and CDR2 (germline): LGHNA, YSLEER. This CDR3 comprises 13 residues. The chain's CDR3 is CASSQEFDQPQHF. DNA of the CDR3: TGCGCCAGCAGCCAAGAGTTCGATCAGCCCCAGCATTTT.

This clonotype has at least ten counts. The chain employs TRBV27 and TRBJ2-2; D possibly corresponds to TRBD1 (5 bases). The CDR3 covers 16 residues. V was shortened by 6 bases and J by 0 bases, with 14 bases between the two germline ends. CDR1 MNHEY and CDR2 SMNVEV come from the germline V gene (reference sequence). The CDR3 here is CASSATPTANTGELFF. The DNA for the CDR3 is TGTGCCAGCAGCGCTACGCCGACAGCGAACACCGGGGAGCTGTTTTTT.

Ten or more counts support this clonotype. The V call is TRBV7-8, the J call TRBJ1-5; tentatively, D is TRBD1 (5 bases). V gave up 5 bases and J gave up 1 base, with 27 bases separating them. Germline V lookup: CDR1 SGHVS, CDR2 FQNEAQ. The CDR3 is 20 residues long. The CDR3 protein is CASSPHSSLDTVGSNQPQHF. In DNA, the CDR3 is TGTGCCAGCAGCCCCCACTCGAGTTTGGACACTGTCGGCAGCAATCAGCCCCAGCATTTT.

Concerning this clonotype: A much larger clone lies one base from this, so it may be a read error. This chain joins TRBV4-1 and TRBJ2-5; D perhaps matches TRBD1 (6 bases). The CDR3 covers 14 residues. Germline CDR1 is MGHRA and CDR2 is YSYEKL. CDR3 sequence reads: CASSPNGQQESQYF. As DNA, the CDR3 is TGCGCCAGCAGCCCAAACGGACAGCAAGAGTCCCAGTACTTC.

CDR3 loop: CASSAAGTGGDPTSQETQYF. CDR3 DNA sequence: TGTGCCAGCAGTGCCGCCGGGACAGGGGGCGACCCCACTTCACAAGAGACCCAGTACTTC. This chain joins TRBV12-3 or TRBV12-4 and TRBJ2-5; 12 bases are shared with TRBD1. Trimming cost V 5 bases and J 2 bases; bases outside gene matches: 18. The CDR3 loop spans 20 amino acids.

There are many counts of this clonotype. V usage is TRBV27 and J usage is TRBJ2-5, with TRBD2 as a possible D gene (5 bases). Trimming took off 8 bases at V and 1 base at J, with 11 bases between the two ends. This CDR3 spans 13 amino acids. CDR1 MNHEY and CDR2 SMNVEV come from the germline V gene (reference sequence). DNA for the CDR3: TGTGCCAGCGGGAAACTAGGCCAAGAGACCCAGTACTTC. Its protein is CASGKLGQETQYF.

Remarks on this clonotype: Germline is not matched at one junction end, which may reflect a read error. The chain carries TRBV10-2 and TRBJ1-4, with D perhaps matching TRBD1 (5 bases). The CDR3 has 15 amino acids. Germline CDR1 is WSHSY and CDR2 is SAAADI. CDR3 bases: TGCGCCAGCAGTGACGGGGGGAGGGAAGGAGAAAAACTGCTTTTT. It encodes CASSDGGREGEKLLF.

The CDR3 loop reads CASSEGNIQYF. The CDR3 region has the DNA TGTGCCAGCAGTGAAGGGAACATTCAGTACTTC. V is TRBV27 and J is TRBJ2-4; D ambiguous. Germline V gene sequence: CDR1 MNHEY, CDR2 SMNVEV (reference sequence). The CDR3 contains 11 residues. Trimming took 5 bases from V and 7 from J, leaving 6 bases between them.

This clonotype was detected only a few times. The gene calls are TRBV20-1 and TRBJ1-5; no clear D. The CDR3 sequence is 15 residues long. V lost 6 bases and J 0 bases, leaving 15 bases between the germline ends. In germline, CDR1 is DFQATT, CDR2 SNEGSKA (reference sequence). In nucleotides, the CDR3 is TGCAGTGCGTCGGCGGCAGAAAATAGCAATCAGCCCCAGCATTTT. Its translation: CSASAAENSNQPQHF.

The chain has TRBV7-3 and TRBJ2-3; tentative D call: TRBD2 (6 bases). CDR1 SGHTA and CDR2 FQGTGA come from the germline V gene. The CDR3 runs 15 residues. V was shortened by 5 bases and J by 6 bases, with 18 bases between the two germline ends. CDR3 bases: TGTGCCAGCAGCCCCGGCCGGGAGTGGACGGATACGCAGTATTTT. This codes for CASSPGREWTDTQYF.

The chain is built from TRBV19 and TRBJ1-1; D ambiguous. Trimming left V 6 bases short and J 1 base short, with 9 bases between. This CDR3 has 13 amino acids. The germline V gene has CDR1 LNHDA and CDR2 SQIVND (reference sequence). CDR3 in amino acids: CASRIQPNTEAFF. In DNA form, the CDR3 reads TGTGCCAGTAGAATCCAACCGAACACTGAAGCTTTCTTT.

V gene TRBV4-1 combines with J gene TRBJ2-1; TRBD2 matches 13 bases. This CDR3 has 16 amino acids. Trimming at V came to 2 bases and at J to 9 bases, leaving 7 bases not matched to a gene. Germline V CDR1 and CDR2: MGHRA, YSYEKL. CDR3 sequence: CASSQQTSGGAGEQFF. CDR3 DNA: TGCGCCAGCAGCCAACAAACTAGCGGGGGGGCCGGTGAGCAGTTCTTC.

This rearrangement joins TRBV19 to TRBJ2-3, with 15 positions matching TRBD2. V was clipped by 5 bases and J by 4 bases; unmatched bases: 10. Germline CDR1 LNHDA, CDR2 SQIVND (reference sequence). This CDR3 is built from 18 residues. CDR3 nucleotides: TGTGCCAGTAGTCCCGGACTAGCGGGGGGGCAGGTCGCAGATACGCAGTATTTT. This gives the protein CASSPGLAGGQVADTQYF.

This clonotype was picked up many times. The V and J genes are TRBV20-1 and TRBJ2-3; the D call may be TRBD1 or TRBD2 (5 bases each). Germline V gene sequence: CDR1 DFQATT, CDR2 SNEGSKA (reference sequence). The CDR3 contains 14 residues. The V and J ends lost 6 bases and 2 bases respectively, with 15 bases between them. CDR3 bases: TGCAGTGCCGACGGGGCACACCACACAGATACGCAGTATTTT. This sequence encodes CSADGAHHTDTQYF.

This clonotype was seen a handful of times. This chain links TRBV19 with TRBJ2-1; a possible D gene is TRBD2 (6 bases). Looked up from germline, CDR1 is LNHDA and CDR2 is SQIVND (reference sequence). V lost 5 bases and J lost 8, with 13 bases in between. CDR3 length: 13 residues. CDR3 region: CASSLAGWDEQFF. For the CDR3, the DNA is TGTGCCAGTAGTCTCGCGGGGTGGGATGAGCAGTTCTTC.

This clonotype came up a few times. This CDR3 is CSADRGLGQPQHF. DNA for the CDR3: TGCAGTGCCGACAGGGGCTTAGGTCAGCCCCAGCATTTT. The gene calls are TRBV20-1 and TRBJ1-5, with 8 bases identical to TRBD1. CDR1 and CDR2 (germline): DFQATT, SNEGSKA (reference sequence). Unmatched junction bases numbered 7, after V lost 6 bases and J lost 6 bases. The CDR3 consists of 13 residues.

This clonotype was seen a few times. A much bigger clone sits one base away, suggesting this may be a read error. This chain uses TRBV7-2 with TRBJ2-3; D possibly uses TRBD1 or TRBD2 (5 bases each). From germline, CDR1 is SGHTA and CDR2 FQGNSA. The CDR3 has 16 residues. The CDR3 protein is CASSFPRDLSTDTQCF. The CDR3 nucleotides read TGTGCCAGCAGCTTCCCCAGGGACCTTAGCACAGATACGCAGTGTTTT.

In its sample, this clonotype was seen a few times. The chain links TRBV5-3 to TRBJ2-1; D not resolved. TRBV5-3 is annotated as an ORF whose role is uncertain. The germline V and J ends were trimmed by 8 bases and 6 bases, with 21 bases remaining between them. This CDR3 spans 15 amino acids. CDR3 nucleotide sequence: TGTGCCAGCAGCCCCCTGACGGCGGACGGCAATGAGCAGTTCTTC. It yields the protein CASSPLTADGNEQFF.

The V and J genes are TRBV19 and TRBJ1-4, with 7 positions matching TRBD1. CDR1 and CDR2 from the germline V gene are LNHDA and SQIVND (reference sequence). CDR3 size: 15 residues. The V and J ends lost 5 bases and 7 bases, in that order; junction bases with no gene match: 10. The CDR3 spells CASSLRQGWAEKLFF. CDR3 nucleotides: TGTGCCAGTAGTCTTCGACAGGGATGGGCTGAAAAACTGTTTTTT.

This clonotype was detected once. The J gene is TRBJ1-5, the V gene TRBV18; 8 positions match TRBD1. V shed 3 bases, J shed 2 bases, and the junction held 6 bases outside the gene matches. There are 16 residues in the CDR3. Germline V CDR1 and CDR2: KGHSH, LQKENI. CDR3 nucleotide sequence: TGTGCCAGCTCACCGACAGGGGACCGTCGCAATCAGCCCCAGCATTTT. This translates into CASSPTGDRRNQPQHF.

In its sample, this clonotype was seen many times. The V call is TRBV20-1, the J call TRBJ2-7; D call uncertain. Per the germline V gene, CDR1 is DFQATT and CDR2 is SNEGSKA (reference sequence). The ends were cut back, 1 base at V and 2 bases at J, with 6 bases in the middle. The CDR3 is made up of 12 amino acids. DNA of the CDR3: TGCAGTGCTAGAGTTAACACCTACGAGCAGTACTTC. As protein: CSARVNTYEQYF.

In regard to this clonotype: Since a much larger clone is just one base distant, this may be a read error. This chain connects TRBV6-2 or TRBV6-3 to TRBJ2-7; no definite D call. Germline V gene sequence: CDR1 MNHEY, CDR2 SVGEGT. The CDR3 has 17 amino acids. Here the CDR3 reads CASSYSIVPEQFYEQHF. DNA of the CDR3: TGTGCCAGCAGTTACTCGATAGTCCCGGAACAGTTCTACGAGCAGCACTTC.

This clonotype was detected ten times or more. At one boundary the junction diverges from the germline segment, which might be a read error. The CDR3 reads CASSYSGIINWDGGEGGF. CDR3 bases: TGTGCCAGCAGTTACTCCGGAATCATAAACTGGGACGGCGGAGAGGGAGGCTTC. The gene calls are TRBV6-6 and TRBJ2-7; TRBD2 might be the D (6 bases). In germline, CDR1 is MNHNY, CDR2 SVGAGI (reference sequence). The CDR3 sequence is 18 residues long.